This TCR beta chain was sequenced during a study of blood T cells in healthy people across ages. Whole-study results and caveats: Any changes in expanded clonotypes were possibly confounded, as donor CMV status remained unknown. PBMCs were not sorted, which prevented a conclusive comparison of naive versus antigen-experienced cells. Versus aged donors, long-lived donors had higher diversity and more naive CD4+ cells.

PCR was performed a second time for roughly 7 to 11 cycles using a sample-barcoded 5' primer and a J-beta primer mix. Paired-end reads containing CDR3 totaled no fewer than 2.5 million for each sample. TCRdb reanalysed the 5' RACE reads using MiXCR and keeps one entry per CDR3 protein. The sample has fewer than 800,000 distinct CDR3 sequences, 20% to 30% seen once. This clonotype turned up a few times. What it binds is not known. CDR3 length: 17 residues. With 2 bases clipped from V and 3 bases from J, the junction kept 10 bases outside the gene matches. Germline values: CDR1 SGHVS, CDR2 FQNEAQ. In addition, the sample was reused for a study of T cells of mothers and their children.

Sequenced: blood. This TCR came from a boy aged 10-17 years in good health. The chain uses TRBV7-8 and TRBJ2-3, with 8 bases aligning to TRBD2. The CDR3 region is CASSLMGGGGRTDTQYF. CDR3 sequence (DNA): TGTGCCAGCAGCTTAATGGGAGGCGGGGGGAGGACAGATACGCAGTATTTT. The entire variable domain, with the rest obtained from reference TRBV7-8 and TRBJ2-3, is as follows: GAGVSQSPRYKVAKRGQDVALRCDPISGHVSLFWYQQALGQGPEFLTYFQNEAQLDKSGLPSDRFFAERPEGSVSTLKIQRTQQEDSAVYLCASSLMGGGGRTDTQYFGPGTRLTVL.